These 3 T cell receptor beta chains originate from one sample sequenced in a study of T cells in localized non-small cell lung cancer. The assay was immunoSEQ multiplex PCR, and TCRdb's table has in-frame clones only and misses some. The table has 35,000 to 40,000 clones, approximately 88% seen once. The sample here was peripheral blood, taken before any cancer treatment. These receptors all come from a woman between 35 and 70 years old with stage I lung adenocarcinoma.

A few counts support this clone. The chain links TRBV27 to TRBJ2-1, with TRBD2 identical over 12 bases. The CDR3 is 14 amino acids. Germline V gene data show CDR1 as MNHEY and CDR2 as SMNVEV (reference sequence). V was pared by 6 bases and J by 9 bases, with 6 bases of the junction left unmatched. The CDR3 protein is CASSALAGGGEQFF. CDR3 bases: TGTGCCAGCAGCGCTCTAGCGGGAGGGGGTGAGCAGTTCTTC.

The rearrangement uses TRBV11-2 and TRBJ2-5; 8 bases are shared with TRBD1. Germline loops: CDR1 SGHAT, CDR2 FQNNGV. CDR3 length equals 16 residues. Trimming at V came to 5 bases and at J to 3 bases, leaving 11 bases not matched to a gene. DNA of the CDR3: TGTGCCAGCAGCCCAACAGACAGGGGTGAGGAAGAGACCCAGTACTTC. Translated, it gives CASSPTDRGEEETQYF. The full variable domain, rest sourced from reference TRBV11-2 and TRBJ2-5, is EAGVAQSPRYKIIEKRQSVAFWCNPISGHATLYWYQQILGQGPKLLIQFQNNGVVDDSQLPKDRFSAERLKGVDSTLKIQPAKLEDSAVYLCASSPTDRGEEETQYFGPGTRLLVL.

The chain combines TRBV19 with TRBJ2-1, with 8 bases matching TRBD2. Trimming removed 8 bases from V and 3 bases from J; junction bases left unmatched: 9. The CDR3 loop spans 15 amino acids. Germline assignment: CDR1 LNHDA and CDR2 SQIVND (reference sequence). CDR3 in amino acids: CASHPRTSGYNEQFF. As DNA, the CDR3 is TGTGCCAGTCATCCCCGTACTAGCGGCTACAATGAGCAGTTCTTC.